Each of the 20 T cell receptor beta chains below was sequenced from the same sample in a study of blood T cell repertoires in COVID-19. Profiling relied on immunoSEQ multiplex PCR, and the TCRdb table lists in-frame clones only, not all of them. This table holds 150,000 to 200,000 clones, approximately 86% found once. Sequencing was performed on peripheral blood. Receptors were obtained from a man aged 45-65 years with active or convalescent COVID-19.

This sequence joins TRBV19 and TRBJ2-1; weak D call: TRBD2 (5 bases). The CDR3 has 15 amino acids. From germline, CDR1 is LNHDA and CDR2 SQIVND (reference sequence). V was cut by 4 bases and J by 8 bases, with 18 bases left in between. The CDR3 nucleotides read TGTGCCAGTAGTACTCGGAGGCTAGCTGGGGATGAGCAGTTCTTC. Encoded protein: CASSTRRLAGDEQFF.

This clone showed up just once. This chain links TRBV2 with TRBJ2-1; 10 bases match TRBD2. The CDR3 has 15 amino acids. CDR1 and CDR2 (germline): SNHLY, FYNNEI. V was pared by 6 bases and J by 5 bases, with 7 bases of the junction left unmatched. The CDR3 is CASSQRTSGNNEQFF. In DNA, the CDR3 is TGTGCCAGCAGCCAACGGACTAGCGGAAACAATGAGCAGTTCTTC.

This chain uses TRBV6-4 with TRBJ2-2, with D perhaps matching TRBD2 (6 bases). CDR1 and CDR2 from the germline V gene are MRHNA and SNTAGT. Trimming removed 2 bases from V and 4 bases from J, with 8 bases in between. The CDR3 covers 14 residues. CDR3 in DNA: TGTGCCAGCAGTGACGACGGGGGCACCGGGGAGCTGTTTTTT. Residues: CASSDDGGTGELFF.

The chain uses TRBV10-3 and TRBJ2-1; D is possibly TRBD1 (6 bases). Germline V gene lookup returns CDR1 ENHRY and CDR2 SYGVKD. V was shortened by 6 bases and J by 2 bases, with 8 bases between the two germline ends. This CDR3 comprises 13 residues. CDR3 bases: TGTGCCATCAGGGACAGCGCCTACAATGAGCAGTTCTTC. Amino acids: CAIRDSAYNEQFF.

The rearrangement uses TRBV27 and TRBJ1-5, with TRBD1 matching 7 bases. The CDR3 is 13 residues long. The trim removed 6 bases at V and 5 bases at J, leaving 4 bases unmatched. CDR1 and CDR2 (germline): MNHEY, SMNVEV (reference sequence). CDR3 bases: TGTGCCAGCAGGGGACAGCTAGATCAGCCCCAGCATTTT. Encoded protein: CASRGQLDQPQHF.

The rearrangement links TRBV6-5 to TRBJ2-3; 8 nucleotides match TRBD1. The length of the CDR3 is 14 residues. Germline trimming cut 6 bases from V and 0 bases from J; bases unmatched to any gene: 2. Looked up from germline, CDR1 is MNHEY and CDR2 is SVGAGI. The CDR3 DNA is TGTGCCAGCAGGACAGGGGACAGCACAGATACGCAGTATTTT. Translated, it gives CASRTGDSTDTQYF.

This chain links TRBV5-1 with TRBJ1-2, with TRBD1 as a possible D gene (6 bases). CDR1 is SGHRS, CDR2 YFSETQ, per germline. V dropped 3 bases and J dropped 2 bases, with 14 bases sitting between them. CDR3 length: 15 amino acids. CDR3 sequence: CASSSSQGRNYGYTF. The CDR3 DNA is TGCGCCAGCAGCTCTTCTCAGGGGCGAAACTATGGCTACACCTTC.

In nucleotides, the CDR3 is TGTGCCAGCAGCCCGGTAGGACAACCTGGAAACACTGAAGCTTTCTTT. Translation: CASSPVGQPGNTEAFF. V is TRBV7-9 and J is TRBJ1-1; maybe TRBD1 (5 bases). Germline CDR1 and CDR2: SEHNR and FQNEAQ (reference sequence). The germline V and J ends were trimmed by 5 bases and 2 bases, with 18 bases remaining between them. The CDR3 is made up of 16 amino acids.

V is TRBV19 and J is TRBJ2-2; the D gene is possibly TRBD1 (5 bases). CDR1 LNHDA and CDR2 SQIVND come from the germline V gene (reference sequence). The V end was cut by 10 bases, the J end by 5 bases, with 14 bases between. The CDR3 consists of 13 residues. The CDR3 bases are TGTGCCACGTCCAGGGAACGAACCGGGGAGCTGTTTTTT. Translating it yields CATSRERTGELFF.

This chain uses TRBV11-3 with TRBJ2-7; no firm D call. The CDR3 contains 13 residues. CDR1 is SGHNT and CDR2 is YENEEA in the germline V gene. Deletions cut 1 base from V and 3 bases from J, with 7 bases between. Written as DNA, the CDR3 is TGTGCCAGCAGCTTAGCCCCCAACTACGAGCAGTACTTC. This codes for CASSLAPNYEQYF. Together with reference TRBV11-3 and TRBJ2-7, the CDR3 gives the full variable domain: EAGVVQSPRYKIIEKKQPVAFWCNPISGHNTLYWYLQNLGQGPELLIRYENEEAVDDSQLPKDRFSAERLKGVDSTLKIQPAELGDSAVYLCASSLAPNYEQYFGPGTRLTVT.

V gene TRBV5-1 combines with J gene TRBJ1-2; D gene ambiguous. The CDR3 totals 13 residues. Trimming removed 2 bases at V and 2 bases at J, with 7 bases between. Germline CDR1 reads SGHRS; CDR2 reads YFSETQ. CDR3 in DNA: TGCGCCAGCAGCTTTACAGCAAACTATGGCTACACCTTC. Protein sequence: CASSFTANYGYTF.

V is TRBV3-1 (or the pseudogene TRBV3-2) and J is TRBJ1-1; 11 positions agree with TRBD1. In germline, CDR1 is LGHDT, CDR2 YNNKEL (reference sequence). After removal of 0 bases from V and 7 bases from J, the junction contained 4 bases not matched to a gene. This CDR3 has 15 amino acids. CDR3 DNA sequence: TGTGCCAGCAGCCAAGACCCCGGGACAGGGGGTGAAGCTTTCTTT. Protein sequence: CASSQDPGTGGEAFF.

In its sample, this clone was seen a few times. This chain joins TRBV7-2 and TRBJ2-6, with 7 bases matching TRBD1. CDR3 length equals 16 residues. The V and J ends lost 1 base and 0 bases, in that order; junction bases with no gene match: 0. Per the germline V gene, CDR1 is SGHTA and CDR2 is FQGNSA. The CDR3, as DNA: TGTGCCAGCAGCTTAGAGGGGGCCTCTGGGGCCAACGTCCTGACTTTC. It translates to CASSLEGASGANVLTF.

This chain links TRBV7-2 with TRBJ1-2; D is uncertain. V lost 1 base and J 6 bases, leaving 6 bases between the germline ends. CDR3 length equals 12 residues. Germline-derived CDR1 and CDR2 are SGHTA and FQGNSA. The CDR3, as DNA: TGTGCCAGCAGCTTAGACGGGGATGGCTACACCTTC. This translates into CASSLDGDGYTF.

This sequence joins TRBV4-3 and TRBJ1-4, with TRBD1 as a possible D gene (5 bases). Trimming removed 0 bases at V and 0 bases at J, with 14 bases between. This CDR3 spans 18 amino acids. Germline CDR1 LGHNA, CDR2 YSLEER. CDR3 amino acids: CASSQDQGDVATNEKLFF. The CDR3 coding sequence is TGCGCCAGCAGCCAAGATCAAGGGGATGTTGCAACTAATGAAAAACTGTTTTTT.

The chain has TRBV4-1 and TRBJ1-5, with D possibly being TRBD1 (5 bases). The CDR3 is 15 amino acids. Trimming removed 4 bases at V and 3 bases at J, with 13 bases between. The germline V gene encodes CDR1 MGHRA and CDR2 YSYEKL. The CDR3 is CASSRRGENNQPQHF. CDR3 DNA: TGCGCCAGCAGCCGTAGGGGCGAGAACAATCAGCCCCAGCATTTT.

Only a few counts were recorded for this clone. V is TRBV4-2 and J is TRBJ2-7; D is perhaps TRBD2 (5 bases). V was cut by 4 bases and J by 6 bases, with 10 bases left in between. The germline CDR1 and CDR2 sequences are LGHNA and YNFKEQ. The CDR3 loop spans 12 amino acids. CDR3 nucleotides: TGTGCCAGCAGCCCCCCAAGCGGCGAGCAGTACTTC. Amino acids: CASSPPSGEQYF.

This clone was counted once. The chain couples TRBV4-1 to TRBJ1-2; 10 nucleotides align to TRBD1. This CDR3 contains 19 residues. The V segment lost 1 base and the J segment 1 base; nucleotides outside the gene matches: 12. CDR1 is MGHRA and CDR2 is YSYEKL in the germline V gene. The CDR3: CASSQAGGGQGPFNYGYTF. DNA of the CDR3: TGCGCCAGCAGCCAAGCAGGTGGGGGACAGGGGCCTTTTAACTATGGCTACACCTTC.

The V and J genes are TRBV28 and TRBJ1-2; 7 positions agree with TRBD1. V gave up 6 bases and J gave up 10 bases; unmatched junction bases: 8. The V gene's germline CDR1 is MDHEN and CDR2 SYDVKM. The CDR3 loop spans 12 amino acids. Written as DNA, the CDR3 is TGTGCCAGCAGCCCGACAGGGCGGGTCTACACCTTC. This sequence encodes CASSPTGRVYTF.

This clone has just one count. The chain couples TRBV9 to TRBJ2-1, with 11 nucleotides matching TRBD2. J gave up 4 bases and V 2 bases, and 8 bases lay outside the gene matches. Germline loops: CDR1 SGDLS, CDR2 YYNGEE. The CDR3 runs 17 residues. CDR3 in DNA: TGTGCCAGCAGCGTTAGTAGCGGGAGGGGGGATTACAATGAGCAGTTCTTC. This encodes CASSVSSGRGDYNEQFF.